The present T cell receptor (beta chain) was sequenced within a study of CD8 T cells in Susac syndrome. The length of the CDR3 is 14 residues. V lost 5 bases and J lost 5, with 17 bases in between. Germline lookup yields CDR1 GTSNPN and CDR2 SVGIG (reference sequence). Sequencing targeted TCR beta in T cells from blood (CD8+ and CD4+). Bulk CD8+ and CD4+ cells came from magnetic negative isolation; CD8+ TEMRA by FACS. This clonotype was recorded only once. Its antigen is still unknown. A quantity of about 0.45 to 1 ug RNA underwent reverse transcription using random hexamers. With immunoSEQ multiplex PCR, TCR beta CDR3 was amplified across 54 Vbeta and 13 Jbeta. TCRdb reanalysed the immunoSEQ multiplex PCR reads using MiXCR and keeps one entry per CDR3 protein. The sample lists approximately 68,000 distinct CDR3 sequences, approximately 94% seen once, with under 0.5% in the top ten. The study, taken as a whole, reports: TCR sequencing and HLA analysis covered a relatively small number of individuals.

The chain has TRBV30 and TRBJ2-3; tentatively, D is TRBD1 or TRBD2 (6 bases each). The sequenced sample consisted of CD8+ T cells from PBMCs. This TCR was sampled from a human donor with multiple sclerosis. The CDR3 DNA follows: TGTGCCTGGGGAGAAGGGGGGCCGGGAGATACGCAGTATTTT. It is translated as CAWGEGGPGDTQYF.